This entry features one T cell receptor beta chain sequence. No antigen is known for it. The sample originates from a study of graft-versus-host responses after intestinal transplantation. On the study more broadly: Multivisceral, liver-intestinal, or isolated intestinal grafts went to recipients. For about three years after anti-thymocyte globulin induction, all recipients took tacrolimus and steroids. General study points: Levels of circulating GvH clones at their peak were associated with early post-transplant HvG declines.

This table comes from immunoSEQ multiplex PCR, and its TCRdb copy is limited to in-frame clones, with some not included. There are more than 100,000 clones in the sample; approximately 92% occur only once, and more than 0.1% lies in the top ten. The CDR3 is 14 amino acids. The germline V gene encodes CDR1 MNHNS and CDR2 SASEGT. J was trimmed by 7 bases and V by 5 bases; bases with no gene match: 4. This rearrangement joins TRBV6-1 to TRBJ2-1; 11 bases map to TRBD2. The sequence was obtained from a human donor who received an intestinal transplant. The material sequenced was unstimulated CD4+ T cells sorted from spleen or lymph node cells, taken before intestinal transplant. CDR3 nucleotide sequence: TGTGCCAGCAGTAAGTGGACTAGCGGGAATGAGCAGTTCTTC. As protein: CASSKWTSGNEQFF.